This T cell receptor beta chain was observed in a study of human T cells and chemical hapten exposure. Study-wide background: There were weekly diphenylcyclopropenone doses to the scalp for patients throughout the roughly 25-week study. Small volume differences among pooled libraries mainly caused per-sample TCR yield variation.

In regard to this clonotype: Its antigen remains unidentified.

The time point here: pre-sensitization, week 0. Treatment meaning: therapeutic diphenylcyclopropenone sensitization with weekly scalp DPC. Extraction of total RNA was performed on unfractionated whole blood. The study's library attached unique molecular identifiers to single cDNA molecules. Each CDR3 protein gets one entry after TCRdb re-called the RACE reads with MiXCR. The table lists approximately 50,000 distinct CDR3 sequences, 9.6% of them singletons. The germline gives CDR1 MNHEY, CDR2 SVGAGI. V lost 5 bases, J lost 1 base, and 15 bases lay in between. CDR3 length equals 15 residues. Findings and limits, study-wide: After DPC sensitization, TCRs above 1 in 1000 frequency showed no change.

Sequences were derived from whole blood, sampled in connection with sensitization to the hapten diphenylcyclopropenone (DPC). The V and J genes are TRBV6-5 and TRBJ2-7, with D possibly matching TRBD1 (5 bases). The sequence derives from a woman aged 25 to 39 with alopecia areata. Some clones in this sample may be carry-over from other donors' samples. In DNA form, the CDR3 reads TGTGCCAGCAGTCCCCAGGGATTGGGTTCCTACGAGCAGTACTTC. Translating it yields CASSPQGLGSYEQYF.